Included here is one T cell receptor beta chain sequence, with context. Profiled with immunoSEQ multiplex PCR; TCRdb holds only in-frame clones, not every one. The sample records roughly 100,000 clones, approximately 96% being singletons. The data are from a study of technical replicates of blood from a handful of donors. The V end lost 2 bases, the J end lost 4 bases, and 12 bases lay between the germline ends. CDR3 size: 15 residues. Per germline, CDR1 LNHDA and CDR2 SQIVND (reference sequence). Sequenced: T cells isolated from PBMCs. The source is a human donor in good health. V is TRBV19 and J is TRBJ1-3, with D hard to call. The CDR3 here is CASSIQAVAGNTIYF. The CDR3, as DNA: TGTGCCAGTAGTATACAAGCGGTGGCCGGAAACACCATATATTTT.